This T cell receptor beta chain was sequenced for a study of shared T cell receptors in the human thymus. Profiling relied on immunoSEQ multiplex PCR, and the TCRdb table lists in-frame clones only, not all of them. The sample lists more than 300,000 clones, 85% to 95% occurring once. V shed 8 bases and J shed 4 bases, with 17 bases lying between them. Germline CDR1 is MDHEN and CDR2 is SYDVKM. CDR3 length equals 15 residues. Material for sequencing was thymocytes. The J gene is TRBJ1-4, the V gene TRBV28; D unresolved. The receptor comes from a human donor. The CDR3, as DNA: TGTGCCAGCCGTCGAGGGCGGGGTGATAATGAAAAACTGTTTTTT. This codes for CASRRGRGDNEKLFF. Full variable domain (outside the CDR3, taken from reference TRBV28 and TRBJ1-4): DVKVTQSSRYLVKRTGEKVFLECVQDMDHENMFWYRQDPGLGLRLIYFSYDVKMKEKGDIPEGYSVSREKKERFSLILESASTNQTSMYLCASRRGRGDNEKLFFGSGTQLSVL.